The 15 T cell receptor beta chains reported below all come from one sample, sequenced in a study of cytomegalovirus exposure and HLA in healthy donors (dated by TCRdb to about 2017). To prepare the library, the immunoSEQ multiplex PCR assay was applied. For the multiplex PCR, a mixture combining 60 forward primers for TCR Vbeta segments and 13 reverse primers for TCR Jbeta segments was used. TCRdb took over this immuneACCESS table, retaining in-frame rearrangements with V and J assigned. Such tables are incomplete; in checked studies, under half of the missing clones stem from an unresolved V gene, and the remainder is unexplained. The sample table shows around 150,000 clones, and roughly 65% are seen once. The ten largest make up around 4.7% of the sample. The sample consisted of PBMCs. The origin of the receptors is a man aged 60 to 75 in good health and CMV-seronegative.

The rearrangement joins TRBV10-3 to TRBJ2-7; D is perhaps TRBD1 (6 bases). V lost 11 bases, J lost 2 bases, and 16 bases lay in between. Germline V gives CDR1 ENHRY, CDR2 SYGVKD. This CDR3 has 13 residues. DNA for the CDR3: TGTGCCTCCGAGACAGGAGAACCCTACGAGCAGTACTTC. It specifies CASETGEPYEQYF.

The rearrangement links TRBV19 to TRBJ1-4, with D perhaps matching TRBD1 (5 bases). CDR3 length: 16 residues. Germline CDR1 LNHDA, CDR2 SQIVND (reference sequence). V was clipped by 3 bases and J by 6 bases, with 17 bases between them. CDR3 loop: CASSILDGGAHEKLFF. The CDR3 coding sequence is TGTGCCAGTAGTATCCTGGACGGGGGAGCTCATGAAAAACTGTTTTTT.

V usage is TRBV5-1 and J usage is TRBJ2-3; 14 bases fit TRBD2. The trim removed 5 bases at V and 4 bases at J, leaving 12 bases unmatched. Germline CDR1 reads SGHRS; CDR2 reads YFSETQ. This CDR3 spans 18 amino acids. CDR3 sequence: CASSSFGTSGSLADTQYF. CDR3 nucleotide sequence: TGCGCCAGCAGTTCCTTCGGGACTAGCGGGAGTCTGGCAGATACGCAGTATTTT.

The rearrangement links TRBV5-4 to TRBJ2-7, with 13 bases aligning to TRBD2. This CDR3 contains 17 residues. Germline assignment: CDR1 SGHNT and CDR2 YYREEE (reference sequence). V lost 1 base and J lost 5; bases outside the gene matches: 9. The DNA of the CDR3 is TGTGCCAGCAGCTTGTTAGTTGGGACTAGCGGGAACAACGAGCAGTACTTC. It yields the protein CASSLLVGTSGNNEQYF.

The V call is TRBV29-1, the J call TRBJ2-7, with a tentative D call TRBD2 (6 bases). The germline V gene encodes CDR1 SQVTM and CDR2 ANQGSEA. Trimming pared 6 bases from V and 1 base from J, leaving 10 bases between. The CDR3 has 12 residues. Written as DNA, the CDR3 is TGCAGCGTGGAGGGGTTATCCTACGAGCAGTACTTC. Its translation: CSVEGLSYEQYF.

The V call is TRBV5-6, the J call TRBJ2-2, with D possibly matching TRBD2 (6 bases). This CDR3 contains 18 residues. V gave up 2 bases and J gave up 5 bases, with 22 bases separating them. Germline CDR1 is SGHDT and CDR2 is YYEEEE. The CDR3 region is CASSFPGLEGPMTGELFF. The CDR3 bases are TGTGCCAGCAGCTTCCCCGGGTTGGAGGGGCCGATGACCGGGGAGCTGTTTTTT.

This clone was observed a single time. CDR3 coding DNA: TGTGCCACCAGCAGAAACCTGGGACAGGGGAACACTGAAGCTTTCTTT. Translating it yields CATSRNLGQGNTEAFF. The J gene is TRBJ1-1, the V gene TRBV15, with TRBD1 matching over 9 bases. The CDR3 sequence is 16 residues long. Unmatched junction bases numbered 5, after V lost 2 bases and J lost 1 base. CDR1 is LNHNV and CDR2 is YYDKDF in the germline V gene (reference sequence).

The gene calls are TRBV27 and TRBJ2-3; TRBD2 matches 7 bases. The V and J ends lost 4 bases and 5 bases, in that order; junction bases with no gene match: 9. Germline loops: CDR1 MNHEY, CDR2 SMNVEV (reference sequence). The CDR3 loop spans 15 amino acids. The CDR3 is CASSYRAGAGDTQYF. In DNA form, the CDR3 reads TGTGCCAGCAGTTATCGGGCGGGAGCGGGAGATACGCAGTATTTT.

This clone was observed a few times. The CDR3 region is CASSLTTGGYEQYF. In DNA form, the CDR3 reads TGTGCCAGCAGTCTCACCACAGGGGGATATGAGCAGTACTTC. This rearrangement joins TRBV27 to TRBJ2-7, with TRBD1 matching over 8 bases. V lost 5 bases, J lost 7 bases, and 10 bases stayed unmatched. CDR1 and CDR2 (germline): MNHEY, SMNVEV (reference sequence). CDR3 length: 14 residues.

The CDR3 loop is CASVNSGLVDNEQFF. The CDR3 DNA reads TGTGCCAGCGTCAATAGCGGGCTAGTCGACAATGAGCAGTTCTTC. The chain is built from TRBV6-4 and TRBJ2-1; 7 bases are a match to TRBD2. Germline V gene sequence: CDR1 MRHNA, CDR2 SNTAGT. The CDR3 loop spans 15 amino acids. The V and J ends lost 8 bases and 5 bases, in that order; junction bases with no gene match: 12.

This clone was found a few times. V is TRBV30 and J is TRBJ2-2, with D maybe TRBD2 (5 bases). CDR1 and CDR2 from the germline V gene are GTSNPN and SVGIG (reference sequence). Trimming took off 4 bases at V and 3 bases at J, with 15 bases between the two ends. This CDR3 region has 15 residues. CDR3 sequence: CAWKIVSGYTGELFF. The CDR3 DNA reads TGTGCCTGGAAGATAGTAAGCGGATACACCGGGGAGCTGTTTTTT.

The rearrangement uses TRBV5-1 and TRBJ1-1; TRBD1 might be the D (5 bases). V lost 4 bases and J lost 5, with 18 bases in between. The germline V gene encodes CDR1 SGHRS and CDR2 YFSETQ. The CDR3 loop spans 15 amino acids. The CDR3 DNA reads TGCGCCAGCAGCCCGGAGGGACGAGCGGGGACTGAAGCTTTCTTT. Protein sequence: CASSPEGRAGTEAFF.

This clone has a handful of counts. V and J are TRBV9 and TRBJ2-4; 14 bases fit TRBD2. After removal of 3 bases from V and 7 bases from J, the junction contained 6 bases not matched to a gene. CDR1 and CDR2 from the germline V gene are SGDLS and YYNGEE. The CDR3 spans 16 residues. CDR3 DNA sequence: TGTGCCAGCAGCGGATGGACTAGCGGGAGGAGTAACATTCAGTACTTC. It encodes CASSGWTSGRSNIQYF.

This CDR3 reads CASSLVTGKPRVLGQQYF. CDR3 DNA sequence: TGTGCCAGCAGCTTGGTAACAGGGAAACCTCGGGTATTAGGGCAGCAGTACTTC. V gene TRBV5-8 combines with J gene TRBJ2-7, with a weak D call TRBD1 (6 bases). V lost 0 bases and J lost 8, with 27 bases in between. The germline gives CDR1 SGHTS, CDR2 YDEGEE. CDR3 length equals 18 residues.

The V and J genes are TRBV27 and TRBJ1-2; D might be TRBD1 (5 bases). The CDR3 runs to 16 residues. From germline, CDR1 is MNHEY and CDR2 SMNVEV (reference sequence). The germline V and J ends were trimmed by 3 bases and 4 bases, with 18 bases remaining between them. Written as DNA, the CDR3 is TGTGCCAGCAGTTTGACGACAGCTCCATCCCTCTATGGCTACACCTTC. Translating gives CASSLTTAPSLYGYTF.